A selection of T cell receptor beta chains follows, all from one sample in a study of blood T cell repertoires in COVID-19. Assay used: immunoSEQ multiplex PCR; TCRdb lists only in-frame clones, some missing. Seen here are over 70,000 clones, 70% to 90% observed once, and the top ten hold 15% to 20%. Sequenced sample: peripheral blood. The source of these receptors is a human donor in a cohort sampled during active COVID-19. Both conserved end residues are part of each CDR3. D genes are given only for firm matches. Not every row has a clone size; where given, it reads once, few, many or a size class.

v_gene,j_gene,abundance,d_gene,CDR3aa,CDR3nt
TRBV2,TRBJ1-1,NA,NA,CASSAVGLGTEAFF,TGTGCCAGCAGTGCGGTGGGCTTGGGCACTGAAGCTTTCTTT
TRBV28,TRBJ2-3,NA,NA,CASSLLGEAHDTQYF,TGTGCCAGCAGTTTACTGGGGGAGGCACACGATACGCAGTATTTT
TRBV11-3,TRBJ1-2,NA,NA,CASSPGGAIYGYTF,TGTGCCAGCAGCCCTGGCGGGGCGATCTATGGCTACACCTTC
TRBV10-2,TRBJ2-3,NA,TRBD1,CASSGTGGSVHTQYF,TGCGCCAGCAGTGGGACAGGTGGGTCCGTCCATACGCAGTATTTT
TRBV27,TRBJ2-5,NA,NA,CASSERDNGRETQYF,TGTGCCAGCAGTGAACGCGACAATGGGCGAGAGACCCAGTACTTC
TRBV7-2,TRBJ1-4,NA,TRBD1,CASSFHTAGGEKLFF,TGTGCCAGCAGCTTCCACACGGCAGGGGGTGAAAAACTGTTTTTT
TRBV19,TRBJ1-1,once,NA,CASGGPVVGEAFF,TGTGCCAGTGGAGGGCCGGTTGTAGGTGAAGCTTTCTTT
TRBV3-1/TRBV3-2,TRBJ2-2,once,NA,CASRDRNTGELFF,TGTGCCAGCAGAGACAGGAACACCGGGGAGCTGTTTTTT
TRBV7-2,TRBJ2-1,NA,TRBD2,CASSLGPSGGGYNEQFF,TGTGCCAGCAGCTTAGGTCCTAGCGGTGGGGGTTACAATGAGCAGTTCTTC
TRBV6-2/TRBV6-3,TRBJ1-5,NA,NA,CASSYEEHSNQPQHF,TGTGCCAGCAGTTACGAGGAGCATAGCAATCAGCCCCAGCATTTT
TRBV24-1,TRBJ2-1,NA,NA,CATSDLSEQFF,TGTGCCACCAGTGATTTAAGCGAGCAGTTCTTC
TRBV15,TRBJ2-5,NA,NA,CATSRGPGSAETQYF,TGTGCCACCAGCAGGGGCCCGGGGTCTGCGGAGACCCAGTACTTC
TRBV19,TRBJ2-7,NA,NA,CASQKGRLGVGEQYF,TGTGCCAGTCAAAAAGGACGTCTCGGGGTGGGAGAGCAGTACTTC
TRBV7-8,TRBJ2-4,NA,NA,CASSLPEKNIQYF,TGTGCCAGCAGCTTACCCGAGAAAAACATTCAGTACTTC
TRBV28,TRBJ1-2,NA,NA,CASSLRAGYTF,TGTGCCAGCAGTTTGAGGGCTGGCTACACCTTC
TRBV5-1,TRBJ2-1,NA,NA,CASSSQGPYNEQFF,TGCGCCAGCAGCAGCCAGGGCCCATACAATGAGCAGTTCTTC
TRBV7-9,TRBJ2-3,NA,TRBD2,CASSPVASGSGDTQYF,TGTGCCAGCAGCCCGGTGGCTAGCGGGAGTGGAGATACGCAGTATTTT
TRBV6-5,TRBJ2-1,NA,TRBD1,CASSHRGKNEQFF,TGTGCCAGCAGTCACAGGGGGAAGAATGAGCAGTTCTTC
TRBV30,TRBJ1-6,NA,NA,CAWTPLEGKGSPLHF,TGTGCCTGGACACCACTGGAGGGAAAGGGCTCACCCCTCCACTTT
TRBV28,TRBJ1-1,NA,NA,CASSLQNTEAFF,TGTGCCAGCAGTTTACAGAACACTGAAGCTTTCTTT
TRBV19,TRBJ2-7,NA,NA,CASSTRRDIAYEQYF,TGTGCCAGTAGTACCCGCCGGGACATCGCCTACGAGCAGTACTTC
TRBV30,TRBJ2-1,once,NA,CAWTRQGGSYNEQFF,TGTGCCTGGACGAGACAGGGAGGCTCCTACAATGAGCAGTTCTTC
TRBV2,TRBJ2-5,NA,NA,CASSEVGDYQETQYF,TGTGCCAGCAGCGAAGTTGGGGACTACCAAGAGACCCAGTACTTC
TRBV7-4,TRBJ2-3,NA,TRBD2,CASSLAGRGGAGDTQYF,TGTGCCAGCAGCTTAGCAGGACGCGGGGGGGCCGGGGATACGCAGTATTTT
TRBV6-2/TRBV6-3,TRBJ1-5,NA,NA,CASSKNIGNRVGYGNQPQHF,TGTGCCAGCAGTAAAAATATCGGAAACAGGGTGGGGTATGGCAATCAGCCCCAGCATTTT
TRBV4-3,TRBJ2-3,NA,TRBD1,CASSQAPRTGEPDTQYF,TGCGCCAGCAGCCAAGCCCCCCGGACAGGGGAACCAGATACGCAGTATTTT
TRBV6-1,TRBJ1-4,NA,NA,CASSELPSEKLFF,TGTGCCAGCAGTGAACTACCTAGTGAAAAACTGTTTTTT
TRBV6-5,TRBJ2-1,NA,NA,CASRGTGMDREQFF,TGTGCCAGCAGAGGGACTGGGATGGACCGTGAGCAGTTCTTC
TRBV3-1/TRBV3-2,TRBJ2-7,NA,TRBD1,CASSQGGGTGGYEQYF,TGTGCCAGCAGCCAAGGCGGAGGGACAGGGGGCTACGAGCAGTACTTC
TRBV6-5,TRBJ1-5,NA,NA,CASSYSLYSNQPQHF,TGTGCCAGCAGTTACTCTTTATATAGCAATCAGCCCCAGCATTTT
TRBV5-3,TRBJ2-3,NA,TRBD1,CARSTGQDKRTDTQYF,TGTGCCAGAAGCACTGGACAGGATAAAAGGACAGATACGCAGTATTTT
TRBV5-1,TRBJ2-5,NA,TRBD2,CASSSTGTSGETQYF,TGCGCCAGCAGTTCTACTGGGACTAGCGGAGAGACCCAGTACTTC
TRBV7-2,TRBJ2-2,NA,NA,CASSPTATRRGGELFF,TGTGCCAGCAGCCCCACGGCGACTCGGCGGGGCGGGGAGCTGTTTTTT
TRBV6-2/TRBV6-3,TRBJ2-1,NA,NA,CASSYSPVRAQGGNEQFF,TGTGCCAGCAGTTACTCGCCAGTAAGGGCACAGGGAGGGAATGAGCAGTTCTTC
TRBV10-2,TRBJ2-2,once,TRBD2,CASSDPQRGRTGELFF,TGCGCCAGCAGTGATCCCCAGCGGGGTCGGACCGGGGAGCTGTTTTTT
TRBV28,TRBJ1-2,NA,TRBD1,CASSLPGGPYGYTF,TGTGCCAGCAGTTTACCAGGGGGCCCCTATGGCTACACCTTC
TRBV6-2/TRBV6-3,TRBJ2-6,NA,NA,CASSPTNAGANVLTF,TGTGCCAGCAGCCCAACAAATGCTGGGGCCAACGTCCTGACTTTC
TRBV7-7,TRBJ2-7,NA,TRBD2,CASSLGLAMFHEQYF,TGTGCCAGCAGCTTGGGACTAGCGATGTTCCACGAGCAGTACTTC
TRBV4-1,TRBJ2-1,NA,NA,CASSQVYRDFSDEQFF,TGCGCCAGCAGCCAGGTCTACCGGGACTTTTCCGATGAGCAGTTCTTC
TRBV7-9,TRBJ2-4,NA,NA,CASSLGGSYQNIQYF,TGTGCCAGCAGCTTAGGAGGGTCATACCAAAACATTCAGTACTTC
TRBV18,TRBJ2-3,NA,TRBD2,CASSRTTAGETDTQYF,TGTGCCAGCTCGCGGACAACAGCGGGAGAGACAGATACGCAGTATTTT
TRBV6-5,TRBJ2-3,NA,TRBD2,CASRGLAGTDTQYF,TGTGCCAGCAGGGGACTAGCGGGCACAGATACGCAGTATTTT
TRBV19,TRBJ1-1,NA,NA,CASSMYSGNSGTEAFF,TGTGCCAGTAGTATGTATTCAGGGAATAGCGGCACTGAAGCTTTCTTT
TRBV18,TRBJ1-1,NA,NA,CASSPRGLVTEAFF,TGTGCCAGCTCACCGCGGGGGTTGGTCACTGAAGCTTTCTTT
TRBV9,TRBJ1-2,few,NA,CASSVAPTGKTEGYTF,TGTGCCAGCAGCGTAGCCCCGACAGGAAAGACCGAAGGCTACACCTTC
TRBV7-9,TRBJ2-1,NA,NA,CASSLEARASEQFF,TGTGCCAGCAGCTTAGAAGCCAGGGCGAGTGAGCAGTTCTTC
TRBV7-9,TRBJ2-1,NA,TRBD1,CASSLDRGSYNEQFF,TGTGCCAGCAGCTTAGACAGGGGTTCCTACAATGAGCAGTTCTTC
TRBV7-2,TRBJ1-2,few,TRBD1,CASSPRQGVGGYTF,TGTGCCAGCAGCCCTCGACAGGGGGTCGGTGGCTACACCTTC
TRBV7-2,TRBJ2-5,once,TRBD2,CASSLGRGGRQETQYF,TGTGCCAGCAGCTTAGGACGGGGGGGACGCCAAGAGACCCAGTACTTC
TRBV4-1,TRBJ1-5,once,NA,CASSLTRDTIDSSNQPQHF,TGCGCCAGCAGCCTAACCAGGGACACCATCGACTCGAGCAATCAGCCCCAGCATTTT
TRBV7-3,TRBJ2-1,NA,TRBD2,CASSLNPPSGGAALFF,TGTGCCAGCAGCTTAAACCCTCCTAGCGGGGGGGCAGCCCTATTCTTC
TRBV28,TRBJ2-2,once,TRBD1,CASSLPGTGHTGELFF,TGTGCCAGCAGTTTGCCCGGGACAGGGCACACCGGGGAGCTGTTTTTT
TRBV3-1/TRBV3-2,TRBJ2-1,NA,TRBD2,CASSQDIWTSGSYNEQFF,TGTGCCAGCAGCCAAGATATTTGGACTAGCGGCTCCTACAATGAGCAGTTCTTC
TRBV15,TRBJ1-4,NA,NA,CATSRVGATDEKLFF,TGTGCCACCAGCAGAGTTGGGGCTACGGATGAAAAACTGTTTTTT
TRBV28,TRBJ2-7,few,NA,CASSPTDREQYF,TGTGCCAGCAGTCCCACGGACAGAGAGCAGTACTTC